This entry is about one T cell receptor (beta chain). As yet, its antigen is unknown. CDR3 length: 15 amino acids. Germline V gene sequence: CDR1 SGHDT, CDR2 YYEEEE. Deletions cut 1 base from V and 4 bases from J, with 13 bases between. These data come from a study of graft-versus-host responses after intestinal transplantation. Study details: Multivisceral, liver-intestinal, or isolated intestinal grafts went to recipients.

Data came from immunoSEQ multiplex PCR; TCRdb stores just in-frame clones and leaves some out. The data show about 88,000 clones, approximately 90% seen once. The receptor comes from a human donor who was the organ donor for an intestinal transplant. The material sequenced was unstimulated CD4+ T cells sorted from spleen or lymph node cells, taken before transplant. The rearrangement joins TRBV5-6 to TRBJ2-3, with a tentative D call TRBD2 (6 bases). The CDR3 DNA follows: TGTGCCAGCAGCTTGTGGGACTCCCCCCCAGATACGCAGTATTTT. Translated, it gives CASSLWDSPPDTQYF.